These T cell receptor beta chains were read from a single sample in a study of metastatic and nonmetastatic thyroid tumors. TCRdb re-called clones from the PCR reads using MiXCR. This table holds approximately 24,000 clones, around 20% found once. Sequencing was performed on blood. These receptors were obtained from a male donor with papillary thyroid cancer or a benign thyroid nodule (not recorded which). Some clones in this sample may be carry-over from other donors' samples. Each CDR3 is given with its conserved first and last residue. The order of the fields is clone size, D gene, V gene, J gene, CDR3 protein, CDR3 DNA. D genes are given only for firm matches. Where a row states a size, it is once, few, many or the class of an expanded clone; other rows omit it.

clone_size: -; d_call: TRBD1; v_call: TRBV20-1; j_call: TRBJ1-2; cdr3_aa: CSAKQGNKWVYGYTF; cdr3_nt: TGCAGTGCTAAACAGGGGAACAAATGGGTCTATGGCTACACCTTC
clone_size: few; d_call: -; v_call: TRBV12-3/TRBV12-4; j_call: TRBJ2-1; cdr3_aa: CAISFDYHFQFF; cdr3_nt: TGTGCCATCAGTTTCGACTATCACTTTCAGTTCTTC
clone_size: -; d_call: TRBD1; v_call: TRBV6-2/TRBV6-3; j_call: TRBJ2-3; cdr3_aa: CASRTGQGTTDTQYF; cdr3_nt: TGTGCCAGCAGGACCGGACAGGGCACCACAGATACGCAGTATTTT
clone_size: -; d_call: -; v_call: TRBV12-3/TRBV12-4; j_call: TRBJ2-7; cdr3_aa: CTSSVSVYEQHF; cdr3_nt: TGTACCAGCAGTGTCTCGGTCTACGAGCAGCACTTC
clone_size: medium-sized; d_call: -; v_call: TRBV20-1; j_call: TRBJ2-1; cdr3_aa: CSARPHVLRGVGYEQFF; cdr3_nt: TGCAGTGCTAGACCCCACGTTTTACGGGGTGTTGGATATGAGCAGTTCTTC
clone_size: -; d_call: TRBD1; v_call: TRBV24-1; j_call: TRBJ2-3; cdr3_aa: CATSRGQGRRDTQYF; cdr3_nt: TGTGCCACCAGTCGGGGACAGGGAAGGAGAGATACGCAGTATTTT
clone_size: many; d_call: -; v_call: TRBV12-3/TRBV12-4; j_call: TRBJ1-5; cdr3_aa: CASSLGWGQPQHF; cdr3_nt: TGTGCCAGCAGTTTAGGGTGGGGGCAGCCCCAGCATTTT
clone_size: -; d_call: TRBD2; v_call: TRBV3-1; j_call: TRBJ2-3; cdr3_aa: CASSQGTSGRLTDTQYF; cdr3_nt: TGTGCCAGCAGCCAAGGGACTAGCGGGAGGCTCACAGATACGCAGTATTTT
clone_size: few; d_call: -; v_call: TRBV19; j_call: TRBJ2-7; cdr3_aa: CASSKSWMGEQYF; cdr3_nt: TGTGCCAGTAGTAAATCGTGGATGGGCGAGCAGTACTTC
clone_size: many; d_call: -; v_call: TRBV6-1; j_call: TRBJ2-5; cdr3_aa: CASSARRGQETQYF; cdr3_nt: TGTGCCAGCAGCGCCCGGAGGGGCCAAGAGACCCAGTACTTC
clone_size: many; d_call: TRBD2; v_call: TRBV5-1; j_call: TRBJ2-1; cdr3_aa: CASSPGTSGNNEQFF; cdr3_nt: TGCGCCAGCAGCCCCGGGACTAGCGGGAACAATGAGCAGTTCTTC
clone_size: few; d_call: -; v_call: TRBV11-2; j_call: TRBJ2-3; cdr3_aa: CASSLIWGRADTQYF; cdr3_nt: TGTGCCAGCAGCTTAATCTGGGGGCGCGCAGATACGCAGTATTTT
clone_size: -; d_call: TRBD1; v_call: TRBV7-3; j_call: TRBJ2-2; cdr3_aa: CASSPGTGYDGELFF; cdr3_nt: TGTGCCAGCAGCCCCGGGACAGGGTATGACGGGGAGCTGTTTTTT
clone_size: -; d_call: -; v_call: TRBV20-1; j_call: TRBJ1-2; cdr3_aa: CSASIGGKDGYTF; cdr3_nt: TGCAGTGCTAGTATAGGGGGGAAGGACGGCTACACCTTC
clone_size: -; d_call: -; v_call: TRBV12-3/TRBV12-4; j_call: TRBJ2-3; cdr3_aa: CASSLAEVTQYF; cdr3_nt: TGTGCCAGCAGTTTAGCGGAAGTTACGCAGTATTTT
clone_size: many; d_call: TRBD2; v_call: TRBV9; j_call: TRBJ2-3; cdr3_aa: CASSVGGRGTDTQYF; cdr3_nt: TGTGCCAGCAGCGTAGGGGGGAGGGGCACAGATACGCAGTATTTT
clone_size: -; d_call: -; v_call: TRBV19; j_call: TRBJ1-3; cdr3_aa: CATSGSVGNTIYF; cdr3_nt: TGTGCCACCAGCGGGTCGGTTGGAAACACCATATATTTT
clone_size: -; d_call: -; v_call: TRBV30; j_call: TRBJ1-1; cdr3_aa: CSWSFGQRTTEAFF; cdr3_nt: TGTTCCTGGAGTTTTGGACAGCGGACTACTGAAGCTTTCTTT
clone_size: many; d_call: TRBD1; v_call: TRBV28; j_call: TRBJ1-5; cdr3_aa: CASGDSIYQPQHF; cdr3_nt: TGTGCCAGTGGGGACAGCATTTATCAGCCCCAGCATTTT
clone_size: once; d_call: -; v_call: TRBV7-6; j_call: TRBJ2-7; cdr3_aa: CASSLEGPGAHYEQYF; cdr3_nt: TGTGCCAGCAGCTTAGAAGGGCCGGGGGCCCACTACGAGCAGTACTTC
clone_size: -; d_call: -; v_call: TRBV18; j_call: TRBJ2-7; cdr3_aa: CASSPAPGHPYEQYF; cdr3_nt: TGTGCCAGCTCACCAGCACCGGGACATCCATACGAGCAGTACTTC
clone_size: -; d_call: TRBD1; v_call: TRBV9; j_call: TRBJ1-2; cdr3_aa: CTSSVGQGTDYGYTF; cdr3_nt: TGTACCAGCAGCGTCGGACAGGGGACTGACTATGGCTACACCTTC
clone_size: -; d_call: -; v_call: TRBV4-1; j_call: TRBJ2-7; cdr3_aa: CASSQTGHPYEQYF; cdr3_nt: TGCGCCAGCAGCCAGACCGGGCACCCCTACGAGCAGTACTTC
clone_size: medium-sized; d_call: -; v_call: TRBV11-2; j_call: TRBJ2-7; cdr3_aa: CASSSLHGGEQYF; cdr3_nt: TGTGCCAGCAGCTCACTCCATGGGGGCGAGCAGTACTTC
clone_size: many; d_call: TRBD2; v_call: TRBV7-9; j_call: TRBJ2-7; cdr3_aa: CASSLVTSVSSYEQYF; cdr3_nt: TGTGCCAGCAGCTTAGTGACTAGCGTAAGCTCCTACGAGCAGTACTTC
clone_size: medium-sized; d_call: -; v_call: TRBV4-1; j_call: TRBJ1-5; cdr3_aa: CASSPILGRDNQPQHF; cdr3_nt: TGCGCCAGCAGCCCAATACTCGGACGGGACAATCAGCCCCAGCATTTT
clone_size: many; d_call: TRBD1; v_call: TRBV18; j_call: TRBJ1-6; cdr3_aa: CASTEADRENSPLHF; cdr3_nt: TGTGCCAGCACAGAGGCGGACAGGGAGAATTCACCCCTCCACTTT
clone_size: -; d_call: -; v_call: TRBV7-2; j_call: TRBJ1-1; cdr3_aa: CASSLAGSDTIVAFF; cdr3_nt: TGTGCCAGCAGCTTAGCGGGCAGTGACACAATAGTGGCTTTCTTT